Below are 26 T cell receptor beta chains sequenced from a single sample in a study of control samples from healthy donors and cancer patients. The data were produced by immunoSEQ multiplex PCR, yet TCRdb's version contains in-frame clones alone and is incomplete. The profile shows about 55,000 clones, roughly 95% of them singletons. The material sequenced was blood. The receptors come from a woman younger than 30 in good health.

The rearrangement uses TRBV4-1 and TRBJ1-2, with no clear D. The CDR3 totals 17 residues. Trimming removed 1 base at V and 0 bases at J, with 15 bases between. Germline V gives CDR1 MGHRA, CDR2 YSYEKL. The CDR3 sequence: CASSQGIVGEANYGYTF. The CDR3 DNA follows: TGCGCCAGCAGCCAAGGAATCGTTGGGGAAGCTAACTATGGCTACACCTTC.

The rearrangement uses TRBV6-4 and TRBJ2-1; either TRBD1 or TRBD2 may supply D (6 bases each). The CDR3 spans 15 residues. From germline, CDR1 is MRHNA and CDR2 SNTAGT. With 5 bases removed from V and 4 bases from J, the gap between germline ends came to 15 bases. This CDR3 reads CASSTGAGAYNEQFF. The CDR3 coding sequence is TGTGCCAGCAGTACGGGGGCGGGCGCTTACAATGAGCAGTTCTTC.

This clone was recorded once. CDR3 in DNA: TGTGCCAGCAGCCATTTTGGGGACACCGGGGAGCTGTTTTTT. It translates to CASSHFGDTGELFF. V and J are TRBV3-1 (or the pseudogene TRBV3-2) and TRBJ2-2; D unclear. Per the germline V gene, CDR1 is LGHDT and CDR2 is YNNKEL (reference sequence). CDR3 length equals 14 residues. Trimming pared 3 bases from V and 3 bases from J, leaving 8 bases between.

The chain employs TRBV20-1 and TRBJ1-3; D gene ambiguous. The V and J ends lost 6 bases and 5 bases respectively, with 8 bases between them. Germline V CDR1 and CDR2: DFQATT, SNEGSKA (reference sequence). This CDR3 has 11 amino acids. The CDR3 region has the DNA TGCAGTGCGCCATACCGAAACACCATATATTTT. It translates to CSAPYRNTIYF.

This chain uses TRBV6-5 with TRBJ1-1, with 10 positions matching TRBD1. The CDR3 is 15 amino acids. Germline V gives CDR1 MNHEY, CDR2 SVGAGI. The V gene end was trimmed by 1 base and the J gene end by 8 bases; junction bases not matched to a gene: 7. Here the CDR3 reads CASSYWSGQGPEAFF. The CDR3, as DNA: TGTGCCAGCAGTTACTGGTCGGGACAGGGGCCGGAAGCTTTCTTT.

This CDR3 reads CASSLTGNTGELFF. Here the CDR3 DNA reads TGCGCCAGCAGCTTGACAGGGAACACCGGGGAGCTGTTTTTT. The chain combines TRBV5-1 with TRBJ2-2, with D possibly matching TRBD1 (5 bases). The CDR3 length is 14 residues. With 1 base removed from V and 1 base from J, the gap between germline ends came to 5 bases. Germline V gene data show CDR1 as SGHRS and CDR2 as YFSETQ.

The chain carries TRBV2 and TRBJ1-1, with D unresolved. This CDR3 is 13 amino acids long. The germline V gene has CDR1 SNHLY and CDR2 FYNNEI. V was trimmed by 5 bases and J by 0 bases, leaving 7 bases between them. CDR3 sequence reads: CASSRGLNTEAFF. CDR3 in DNA: TGTGCCAGCAGTCGAGGTTTGAACACTGAAGCTTTCTTT.

CDR3 DNA sequence: TGTGCCTGGAGTGCTAGACCGGGACAGGGCCCTTCACCCCTCCACTTT. Its translation: CAWSARPGQGPSPLHF. V is TRBV30 and J is TRBJ1-6; 9 bases map to TRBD1. CDR1 and CDR2 from the germline V gene are GTSNPN and SVGIG (reference sequence). V shed 1 base, J shed 9 bases, and the junction held 10 bases outside the gene matches. CDR3 length: 16 amino acids.

The chain couples TRBV6-5 to TRBJ1-1; D is perhaps TRBD1 (5 bases). The V end lost 6 bases, the J end lost 2 bases, and 13 bases lay between the germline ends. This CDR3 has 14 amino acids. From germline, CDR1 is MNHEY and CDR2 SVGAGI. CDR3 in amino acids: CASSPLGANTEAFF. As DNA, the CDR3 is TGTGCCAGCAGCCCCCTTGGGGCTAACACTGAAGCTTTCTTT.

The genes are TRBV3-1 (or the pseudogene TRBV3-2) and TRBJ1-6; unclear D gene. Germline CDR1 LGHDT, CDR2 YNNKEL (reference sequence). V lost 3 bases and J lost 9, with 6 bases in between. CDR3 length: 12 amino acids. The CDR3 loop is CASSHSGSPLHF. The CDR3 DNA follows: TGTGCCAGCAGCCATAGCGGTTCACCCCTCCACTTT.

The CDR3 DNA is TGTGCCAGTAGTATAGGGTCTACCACAGATACGCAGTATTTT. Its protein product is CASSIGSTTDTQYF. The rearrangement links TRBV19 to TRBJ2-3; no firm D call. Germline V lookup: CDR1 LNHDA, CDR2 SQIVND (reference sequence). The CDR3 spans 14 residues. The ends were cut back, 1 base at V and 2 bases at J, with 7 bases in the middle.

The J gene is TRBJ2-3, the V gene TRBV6-5; D is undetermined. Germline V gives CDR1 MNHEY, CDR2 SVGAGI. V was clipped by 10 bases and J by 3 bases, with 17 bases between them. The CDR3 loop spans 14 amino acids. This CDR3 is CAIHYGSLTDTQYF. In nucleotides, the CDR3 is TGTGCCATCCATTATGGAAGTCTGACAGATACGCAGTATTTT.

This chain connects TRBV27 to TRBJ1-6; D is uncertain. This CDR3 has 13 amino acids. V dropped 3 bases and J dropped 4 bases, with 4 bases sitting between them. The germline CDR1 and CDR2 sequences are MNHEY and SMNVEV (reference sequence). The CDR3 coding sequence is TGTGCCAGCAGTTTGGGATATAATTCACCCCTCCACTTT. This codes for CASSLGYNSPLHF.

The V call is TRBV15, the J call TRBJ1-2; 7 bases align to TRBD1. Trimming removed 5 bases from V and 4 bases from J; junction bases left unmatched: 10. This CDR3 is 15 amino acids long. The germline gives CDR1 LNHNV, CDR2 YYDKDF (reference sequence). The CDR3 reads CATSLKTGRLYGYTF. The CDR3 DNA is TGTGCCACCAGCCTAAAGACAGGGAGACTCTATGGCTACACCTTC.

The V call is TRBV19, the J call TRBJ1-1, with 7 bases matching TRBD1. V lost 11 bases, J lost 8 bases, and 8 bases stayed unmatched. Germline CDR1 reads LNHDA; CDR2 reads SQIVND (reference sequence). The CDR3 has 11 amino acids. The DNA of the CDR3 is TGTGCCGGGCGACAGGGTGGAGAAGCTTTCTTT. Translation: CAGRQGGEAFF. Full variable domain (rest looked up from reference TRBV19 and TRBJ1-1): DGGITQSPKYLFRKEGQNVTLSCEQNLNHDAMYWYRQDPGQGLRLIYYSQIVNDFQKGDIAEGYSVSREKKESFPLTVTSAQKNPTAFYLCAGRQGGEAFFGQGTRLTVV.

The V gene is TRBV5-5, the J gene TRBJ2-1; 9 bases are shared with TRBD2. The CDR3 is 15 amino acids. Trimming cost V 4 bases and J 4 bases; bases outside gene matches: 6. Germline lookup yields CDR1 SGHKS and CDR2 YYEKEE (reference sequence). CDR3 coding DNA: TGTGCCAGCAGCGATCGAGCGGGGGGATACAATGAGCAGTTCTTC. This encodes CASSDRAGGYNEQFF.

The chain employs TRBV7-6 and TRBJ1-2; 7 positions match TRBD1. CDR1 and CDR2 from the germline V gene are SGHVS and FNYEAQ. This CDR3 comprises 15 residues. V shed 5 bases and J 5 bases; nucleotides not matched to a gene: 11. The CDR3 region has the DNA TGTGCCAGCAGCGAGGGGGCAGGGCGGGTTTATGGCTACACCTTC. Protein product: CASSEGAGRVYGYTF.

V gene TRBV3-1 (or the pseudogene TRBV3-2) combines with J gene TRBJ1-2; the match to TRBD1 covers 8 bases. J lost 4 bases, V lost 5 bases, and 3 bases had no gene match. The CDR3 is 13 amino acids. The germline CDR1 and CDR2 sequences are LGHDT and YNNKEL (reference sequence). CDR3 nucleotide sequence: TGTGCCAGCAGCAAGACAGGGGTCTATGGCTACACCTTC. It encodes CASSKTGVYGYTF.

This chain uses TRBV4-3 with TRBJ2-6; D is undetermined. Per the germline V gene, CDR1 is LGHNA and CDR2 is YSLEER. V gave up 5 bases and J gave up 1 base, with 12 bases separating them. The CDR3 covers 16 residues. CDR3 in amino acids: CASSSGGGSGANVLTF. In DNA, the CDR3 is TGCGCCAGCAGCTCAGGTGGTGGGTCTGGGGCCAACGTCCTGACTTTC.

The chain is built from TRBV24-1 and TRBJ2-1, with 10 nucleotides matching TRBD1. This CDR3 comprises 17 residues. CDR1 KGHDR and CDR2 SFDVKD come from the germline V gene. V lost 4 bases and J lost 0; bases outside the gene matches: 5. Here the CDR3 reads CATSDPGTGASYNEQFF. CDR3 sequence (DNA): TGTGCCACCAGTGACCCCGGGACAGGGGCCTCCTACAATGAGCAGTTCTTC.

The CDR3 coding sequence is TGTGCCAGCAGCGAGATGACAGGGTTTGGCGAGCAGTACTTC. It translates to CASSEMTGFGEQYF. The chain carries TRBV5-5 and TRBJ2-7; TRBD1 agrees at 7 bases. The J segment lost 6 bases and the V segment lost 4 bases, leaving 10 bases of the junction unmatched. Per the germline V gene, CDR1 is SGHKS and CDR2 is YYEKEE (reference sequence). The CDR3 consists of 14 residues.

The gene calls are TRBV12-3 or TRBV12-4 and TRBJ1-1, with a tentative D call TRBD1 (6 bases). Trimming took 5 bases from V and 6 from J, leaving 13 bases between them. This CDR3 is 13 amino acids long. The CDR3 bases are TGTGCCAGCAGTAGGGGGGGTGACCCTGAAGCTTTCTTT. Amino acids: CASSRGGDPEAFF.

The J gene is TRBJ2-1, the V gene TRBV28, with D uncertain. V was pared by 5 bases and J by 8 bases, with 22 bases between. The germline V gene has CDR1 MDHEN and CDR2 SYDVKM. There are 16 residues in the CDR3. The CDR3 is CASSASGLKRPHEQFF. CDR3 sequence (DNA): TGTGCCAGCAGTGCATCGGGCCTAAAAAGGCCCCATGAGCAGTTCTTC.

The chain carries TRBV4-1 and TRBJ1-2; D not certain. Trimming took 6 bases from V and 7 from J, leaving 18 bases between them. The CDR3 extends over 14 amino acids. In germline, CDR1 is MGHRA, CDR2 YSYEKL. The CDR3 DNA is TGCGCCAGCAGACCCAATGGGCCCTCCAGTGGCTACACCTTC. This translates into CASRPNGPSSGYTF.

The rearrangement uses TRBV7-2 and TRBJ1-1; D is undetermined. CDR3 length: 13 residues. Germline V gene data show CDR1 as SGHTA and CDR2 as FQGNSA. The V gene lost 3 bases and the J gene lost 6 bases, with 11 bases spanning the gap. CDR3 sequence reads: CASSFIRNAEAFF. DNA of the CDR3: TGTGCCAGCAGCTTTATCCGAAACGCTGAAGCTTTCTTT. Supplemented by reference TRBV7-2 and TRBJ1-1, the full variable domain reads GAGVSQSPSNKVTEKGKDVELRCDPISGHTALYWYRQSLGQGLEFLIYFQGNSAPDKSGLPSDRFSAERTGGSVSTLTIQRTQQEDSAVYLCASSFIRNAEAFFGQGTRLTVV.

This chain links TRBV13 with TRBJ2-7; 9 bases match TRBD2. The germline CDR1 and CDR2 sequences are PRHDT and FYEKMQ (reference sequence). V was pared by 1 base and J by 6 bases, with 7 bases of the junction left unmatched. The CDR3 has 15 residues. The DNA for the CDR3 is TGTGCCAGCAGCTTAGCTGCGGGGGGGTACAGCGAGCAGTACTTC. It translates to CASSLAAGGYSEQYF. The full variable domain, completed using reference TRBV13 and TRBJ2-7, is AAGVIQSPRHLIKEKRETATLKCYPIPRHDTVYWYQQGPGQDPQFLISFYEKMQSDKGSIPDRFSAQQFSDYHSELNMSSLELGDSALYFCASSLAAGGYSEQYFGPGTRLTVT.